The 27 T cell receptor beta chains in this list originate from one sample, sequenced in a study of blood T cell repertoires in COVID-19. Sequenced by immunoSEQ multiplex PCR; TCRdb stores in-frame clones only, minus some. Of approximately 68,000 clones in the sample, 87% were seen once. Input material: peripheral blood. The source is a man between 50 and 59 years old with active COVID-19.

The chain joins TRBV19 to TRBJ1-1; TRBD1 aligns across 8 bases. The ends lost 9 bases at V and 0 bases at J; junction bases unmatched: 9. Germline V gene lookup returns CDR1 LNHDA and CDR2 SQIVND (reference sequence). This CDR3 region has 15 residues. The CDR3 reads CASIDRGRMNTEAFF. CDR3 DNA sequence: TGTGCCAGCATAGACAGGGGCCGAATGAACACTGAAGCTTTCTTT.

The rearrangement uses TRBV3-1 (or the pseudogene TRBV3-2) and TRBJ2-5, with D maybe TRBD1 (6 bases). This CDR3 is built from 12 residues. V lost 1 base and J 6 bases, leaving 6 bases between the germline ends. Germline-derived CDR1 and CDR2 are LGHDT and YNNKEL (reference sequence). The CDR3 region is CASSQGGQTQYF. DNA of the CDR3: TGTGCCAGCAGCCAAGGGGGGCAGACCCAGTACTTC.

This chain links TRBV6-6 with TRBJ2-7; TRBD1 might be the D (5 bases). Per the germline V gene, CDR1 is MNHNY and CDR2 is SVGAGI (reference sequence). Trimming cost V 5 bases and J 3 bases, with 14 bases left between them. This CDR3 is 14 amino acids long. For the CDR3, the DNA is TGTGCCAGCAGTGCCTCTAGGGGCATCTACGAGCAGTACTTC. This gives the protein CASSASRGIYEQYF.

The gene calls are TRBV2 and TRBJ2-3; 15 nucleotides line up with TRBD2. The CDR3 has 18 amino acids. The trim removed 9 bases at V and 2 bases at J, leaving 12 bases unmatched. Germline CDR1 SNHLY, CDR2 FYNNEI. The CDR3 loop reads CASRTSGGAGGSTDTQYF. The CDR3 DNA is TGTGCCAGTCGGACTAGCGGGGGGGCGGGTGGTTCCACAGATACGCAGTATTTT.

The V gene is TRBV5-1, the J gene TRBJ2-5, with D tentatively TRBD1 (6 bases). This CDR3 is 14 amino acids long. Deletions cut 1 base from V and 5 bases from J, with 12 bases between. CDR1 and CDR2 from the germline V gene are SGHRS and YFSETQ. CDR3 sequence reads: CASSLSGEGETQYF. CDR3 nucleotide sequence: TGCGCCAGCAGCTTGTCAGGGGAAGGGGAGACCCAGTACTTC.

The chain joins TRBV5-1 to TRBJ2-5; TRBD1 might be the D (5 bases). This CDR3 has 13 amino acids. V dropped 4 bases and J dropped 3 bases, with 10 bases sitting between them. Germline CDR1 reads SGHRS; CDR2 reads YFSETQ. CDR3 protein: CASSGQGEETQYF. The DNA for the CDR3 is TGCGCCAGCAGCGGGCAGGGTGAAGAGACCCAGTACTTC. The full variable domain, in which reference TRBV5-1 and TRBJ2-5 provide the parts outside the CDR3, is KAGVTQTPRYLIKTRGQQVTLSCSPISGHRSVSWYQQTPGQGLQFLFEYFSETQRNKGNFPGRFSGRQFSNSRSEMNVSTLELGDSALYLCASSGQGEETQYFGPGTRLLVL.

The chain uses TRBV28 and TRBJ2-3, with D perhaps matching TRBD1 (6 bases). The CDR3 loop spans 17 amino acids. Trimming removed 4 bases from V and 1 base from J, with 18 bases in between. CDR1 is MDHEN, CDR2 SYDVKM, per germline. CDR3 in amino acids: CASSSPPGTLRTDTQYF. CDR3 coding DNA: TGTGCCAGCAGTTCCCCCCCCGGGACACTTCGCACAGATACGCAGTATTTT.

V gene TRBV2 combines with J gene TRBJ2-5, with TRBD2 as a possible D gene (6 bases). CDR3 length: 13 residues. Germline V gene sequence: CDR1 SNHLY, CDR2 FYNNEI. The V end was cut by 8 bases, the J end by 5 bases, with 15 bases between. CDR3 DNA: TGTGCCAGCCTTGGGGGAGGTGGGGAGACCCAGTACTTC. Encoded protein: CASLGGGGETQYF.

This clone was recorded once. CDR3 loop: CASTAQFTTNTEAFF. For the CDR3, the DNA is TGTGCCAGCACAGCGCAATTTACAACGAACACTGAAGCTTTCTTT. The gene calls are TRBV6-5 and TRBJ1-1; D unresolved. The CDR3 covers 15 residues. Germline CDR1 MNHEY, CDR2 SVGAGI. Trimming removed 7 bases from V and 1 base from J, with 16 bases in between.

This chain connects TRBV6-5 to TRBJ1-1; D gene ambiguous. Trimming took 0 bases from V and 0 from J, leaving 5 bases between them. CDR1 is MNHEY, CDR2 SVGAGI, per germline. This CDR3 has 14 amino acids. The CDR3 spells CASSYSYMNTEAFF. CDR3 nucleotides: TGTGCCAGCAGTTACTCTTACATGAACACTGAAGCTTTCTTT.

V is TRBV28 and J is TRBJ1-1; TRBD1 might be the D (6 bases). The germline V gene encodes CDR1 MDHEN and CDR2 SYDVKM. The CDR3 loop spans 12 amino acids. Trimming removed 6 bases at V and 7 bases at J, with 12 bases between. The CDR3: CASSSGQFEAFF. The CDR3 region has the DNA TGTGCCAGCAGCTCCGGACAGTTTGAAGCTTTCTTT.

The chain is built from TRBV19 and TRBJ2-2; 8 nucleotides line up with TRBD1. V was clipped by 8 bases and J by 3 bases; unmatched bases: 2. This CDR3 is 13 amino acids long. Germline CDR1 and CDR2: LNHDA and SQIVND (reference sequence). Here the CDR3 reads CASGQGYTGELFF. The CDR3 region has the DNA TGTGCCAGTGGACAGGGTTACACCGGGGAGCTGTTTTTT.

The chain uses TRBV7-2 and TRBJ1-4, with 7 bases lining up with TRBD1. Germline values: CDR1 SGHTA, CDR2 FQGNSA. This CDR3 contains 14 residues. The ends lost 2 bases at V and 8 bases at J; junction bases unmatched: 5. This CDR3 is CASSLSRQGEKLFF. The CDR3 DNA sequence: TGTGCCAGCAGCTTATCCCGACAGGGCGAAAAACTGTTTTTT.

The rearrangement links TRBV7-9 to TRBJ2-3; D perhaps matches TRBD2 (7 bases). CDR1 and CDR2 (germline): SEHNR, FQNEAQ (reference sequence). Trimming pared 1 base from V and 6 bases from J, leaving 14 bases between. The CDR3 extends over 15 amino acids. The CDR3: CASSLGGGGADTQYF. CDR3 nucleotide sequence: TGTGCCAGCAGCTTAGGAGGCGGGGGCGCGGATACGCAGTATTTT.

This clone was seen more than once but under ten times. The chain links TRBV2 to TRBJ1-5; TRBD1 aligns across 7 bases. Germline assignment: CDR1 SNHLY and CDR2 FYNNEI. The V and J ends lost 8 bases and 1 base, in that order; junction bases with no gene match: 2. The CDR3 extends over 13 amino acids. DNA of the CDR3: TGTGCCAGCCGGGGACAGAGCAATCAGCCCCAGCATTTT. Protein: CASRGQSNQPQHF.

In its sample, this clone was seen once. The chain carries TRBV11-2 and TRBJ1-4, with 8 nucleotides matching TRBD1. Germline CDR1 reads SGHAT; CDR2 reads FQNNGV. CDR3 size: 18 residues. V gave up 5 bases and J gave up 4 bases; unmatched junction bases: 15. CDR3 nucleotide sequence: TGTGCCAGCAGCCTTCGACAGGGGCGGCCATCCAGTAATGAAAAACTGTTTTTT. Its translation is CASSLRQGRPSSNEKLFF.

This sequence joins TRBV28 and TRBJ1-2, with 8 nucleotides matching TRBD1. The CDR3 has 15 residues. Unmatched junction bases numbered 10, after V lost 6 bases and J lost 4 bases. Germline CDR1 and CDR2: MDHEN and SYDVKM. DNA of the CDR3: TGTGCCAGCAGATATCCAGGGGGCGATGGCTATGGCTACACCTTC. Translating gives CASRYPGGDGYGYTF.

The chain is built from TRBV7-2 and TRBJ1-4; the D gene is possibly TRBD1 (6 bases). V dropped 5 bases and J dropped 7 bases, with 17 bases sitting between them. Looked up from germline, CDR1 is SGHTA and CDR2 is FQGNSA. This CDR3 has 15 residues. DNA of the CDR3: TGTGCCAGCAGCCCTGTTTGGGGAGGGGGTGAAAAACTGTTTTTT. It is translated as CASSPVWGGGEKLFF. Based on the CDR3 plus reference TRBV7-2 and TRBJ1-4, the full variable domain is GAGVSQSPSNKVTEKGKDVELRCDPISGHTALYWYRQSLGQGLEFLIYFQGNSAPDKSGLPSDRFSAERTGGSVSTLTIQRTQQEDSAVYLCASSPVWGGGEKLFFGSGTQLSVL.

This clone has just one count. The V call is TRBV2, the J call TRBJ2-7; 7 bases agree with TRBD2. The CDR3 consists of 12 residues. Germline V gives CDR1 SNHLY, CDR2 FYNNEI. J lost 6 bases, V lost 7 bases, and 6 bases had no gene match. CDR3 sequence (DNA): TGTGCCAGCACAGCGGGGTTCGGCGAGCAGTACTTC. Translating it yields CASTAGFGEQYF.

The rearrangement joins TRBV4-1 to TRBJ1-2; 7 bases map to TRBD1. Germline CDR1 and CDR2: MGHRA and YSYEKL. The CDR3 loop spans 16 amino acids. V was pared by 4 bases and J by 7 bases, with 15 bases of the junction left unmatched. CDR3 region: CASSPVLTDRAFGYTF. In DNA form, the CDR3 reads TGCGCCAGCAGCCCCGTACTGACCGACAGGGCATTTGGCTACACCTTC.

The chain is built from TRBV18 and TRBJ2-6, with D perhaps TRBD1 (5 bases). Germline CDR1 reads KGHSH; CDR2 reads LQKENI. V dropped 3 bases and J dropped 1 base, with 7 bases sitting between them. The CDR3 totals 15 residues. The CDR3 coding sequence is TGTGCCAGCTCACCCAGGGAATCTGGGGCCAACGTCCTGACTTTC. Translation: CASSPRESGANVLTF.

The rearrangement links TRBV2 to TRBJ2-7, with unresolved D. CDR3 length: 12 residues. Germline V gene lookup returns CDR1 SNHLY and CDR2 FYNNEI. V gave up 4 bases and J gave up 3 bases, with 7 bases separating them. CDR3 bases: TGTGCCAGCAGTGGGTCAGACTACGAGCAGTACTTC. Translating it yields CASSGSDYEQYF. The whole variable domain, filled in from reference TRBV2 and TRBJ2-7, reads EPEVTQTPSHQVTQMGQEVILRCVPISNHLYFYWYRQILGQKVEFLVSFYNNEISEKSEIFDDQFSVERPDGSNFTLKIRSTKLEDSAMYFCASSGSDYEQYFGPGTRLTVT.

V and J are TRBV27 and TRBJ2-7, with a weak D call TRBD1 (8 bases). The germline gives CDR1 MNHEY, CDR2 SMNVEV (reference sequence). The CDR3 has 14 residues. Trimming stripped 5 bases from V and 6 bases from J, with 17 bases between. The CDR3 sequence is CASSQNRGEGEQYF. CDR3 sequence (DNA): TGTGCCAGCAGTCAAAACAGGGGGGAGGGCGAGCAGTACTTC.

This clone showed up just once. The V call is TRBV6-5, the J call TRBJ1-6; D is uncertain. V shed 8 bases and J shed 0 bases, with 8 bases lying between them. The germline gives CDR1 MNHEY, CDR2 SVGAGI. The CDR3 totals 14 residues. This CDR3 is CASGWSSYNSPLHF. CDR3 nucleotide sequence: TGTGCCAGCGGTTGGAGCTCCTATAATTCACCCCTCCACTTT.

The chain uses TRBV6-1 and TRBJ1-2; no clear D. Germline loops: CDR1 MNHNS, CDR2 SASEGT. V dropped 2 bases and J dropped 8 bases, with 9 bases sitting between them. There are 12 residues in the CDR3. CDR3 DNA: TGTGCCAGCAGTGAAACGGCGGAGGGCTACACCTTC. It encodes CASSETAEGYTF.

The chain combines TRBV1 with TRBJ1-1. TRBV1 is marked as a pseudogene. The CDR3 has 20 residues. The CDR3 DNA reads TGCACCAGCAGCCAAGATAGCCGGGTCCCTCGGTGCCCCAACACCACTGAAGCTTTCTTT. Its translation: CTSSQDSRVPRCPNTTEAFF.

The rearrangement joins TRBV28 to TRBJ2-7; tentative D call: TRBD2 (7 bases). V lost 5 bases, J lost 4 bases, and 21 bases lay in between. This CDR3 contains 16 residues. CDR1 is MDHEN and CDR2 is SYDVKM in the germline V gene. CDR3 loop: CASSGGLAAPGYEQYF. CDR3 bases: TGTGCCAGCAGTGGGGGGCTAGCGGCCCCCGGATACGAGCAGTACTTC. The complete variable domain, with remaining parts taken from reference TRBV28 and TRBJ2-7, reads DVKVTQSSRYLVKRTGEKVFLECVQDMDHENMFWYRQDPGLGLRLIYFSYDVKMKEKGDIPEGYSVSREKKERFSLILESASTNQTSMYLCASSGGLAAPGYEQYFGPGTRLTVT.